This T cell receptor (beta chain) was sequenced during a study of control samples from healthy donors and cancer patients. Trimming cost V 4 bases and J 4 bases, with 13 bases left between them. The CDR3 is 14 amino acids. Germline loops: CDR1 SEHNR, CDR2 FQNEAQ (reference sequence). Repertoires were generated with immunoSEQ multiplex PCR, while TCRdb's copy carries only in-frame clones and drops some. The data hold 150,000 to 200,000 clones, with around nine tenths observed a single time. Sequenced input: blood. The rearrangement joins TRBV7-9 to TRBJ1-1, with D perhaps TRBD1 (6 bases). The sequence was obtained from a woman in her 30s in good health. As DNA, the CDR3 is TGTGCCAGCAGCTCCGACAGGTTGAGCACTGAAGCTTTCTTT. Translated: CASSSDRLSTEAFF.